Each of the 12 T cell receptor beta chains below was sequenced from the same sample in a study of blood T cell repertoires in COVID-19. The method was immunoSEQ multiplex PCR; TCRdb's version includes in-frame clones alone and lacks a portion of them. Of some 300,000 clones in the sample, more than 85% were seen once. The specimen sequenced was peripheral blood. The receptor source for this set is an older man with acute or convalescent COVID-19.

This clone was recorded a few times. The rearrangement uses TRBV18 and TRBJ2-1; 15 nucleotides line up with TRBD2. Losses at the gene ends were 1 base for V and 4 bases for J; bases not matched to a gene: 5. The CDR3 sequence is 18 residues long. Germline V lookup: CDR1 KGHSH, CDR2 LQKENI. DNA for the CDR3: TGTGCCAGCTCACCACAGAGGACTAGCGGGAGGGGTTACAATGAGCAGTTCTTC. The encoded protein is CASSPQRTSGRGYNEQFF.

CDR3: CASSTGAATEAFF. CDR3 DNA: TGTGCCAGCAGCACAGGGGCTGCCACTGAAGCTTTCTTT. The rearrangement links TRBV2 to TRBJ1-1, with 7 bases identical to TRBD1. The length of the CDR3 is 13 residues. Looked up from germline, CDR1 is SNHLY and CDR2 is FYNNEI. V dropped 6 bases and J dropped 4; count of bases not matched to a gene: 5.

V usage is TRBV27 and J usage is TRBJ1-1; possible D gene TRBD1, 5 bases. V gave up 0 bases and J gave up 10 bases, with 18 bases separating them. This CDR3 has 15 residues. The germline V gene encodes CDR1 MNHEY and CDR2 SMNVEV (reference sequence). CDR3 region: CASSLSRGGGSRAFF. The CDR3 nucleotides are TGTGCCAGCAGTTTATCAAGGGGCGGGGGTTCAAGAGCTTTCTTT.

The chain joins TRBV12-3 or TRBV12-4 to TRBJ1-1; no firm D call. The CDR3 spans 13 residues. Trimming removed 3 bases at V and 4 bases at J, with 9 bases between. CDR3 sequence: CASSFGGGTEAFF. DNA for the CDR3: TGTGCCAGCAGTTTCGGAGGTGGCACTGAAGCTTTCTTT.

The chain joins TRBV4-1 to TRBJ2-2; D unresolved. The CDR3 covers 16 residues. Germline CDR1 and CDR2: MGHRA and YSYEKL. The ends were cut back, 4 bases at V and 7 bases at J, with 19 bases in the middle. This chain's CDR3 is CASSPLQAPFGGELFF. DNA of the CDR3: TGCGCCAGCAGCCCCTTGCAGGCGCCCTTCGGCGGGGAGCTGTTTTTT.

The chain combines TRBV10-3 with TRBJ1-2; possible D gene TRBD1, 5 bases. The V and J ends lost 2 bases and 3 bases respectively, with 10 bases between them. Germline CDR1 and CDR2: ENHRY and SYGVKD. CDR3 length: 14 residues. The CDR3, as DNA: TGTGCCATCAGTGAGGGAAGGGACTACTATGGCTACACCTTC. Its protein product is CAISEGRDYYGYTF.

This clone appeared once. The J gene is TRBJ2-3, the V gene TRBV4-2, with 13 bases fitting TRBD2. The J segment lost 0 bases and the V segment lost 0 bases, leaving 6 bases of the junction unmatched. This CDR3 is 19 amino acids long. Germline-derived CDR1 and CDR2 are LGHNA and YNFKEQ. The CDR3 bases are TGTGCCAGCAGCCAAGAAAGGACTAGCGGGGGAGCTAGCACAGATACGCAGTATTTT. Protein sequence: CASSQERTSGGASTDTQYF.

The rearrangement links TRBV4-3 to TRBJ1-2, with a tentative D call TRBD1 (6 bases). The CDR3 is 15 residues long. The germline V gene has CDR1 LGHNA and CDR2 YSLEER. Trimming cost V 2 bases and J 0 bases, with 10 bases left between them. The CDR3 nucleotides read TGCGCCAGCAGCCAACAGGGGCGAGCTAACTATGGCTACACCTTC. This encodes CASSQQGRANYGYTF.

The chain carries TRBV4-1 and TRBJ2-3, with 9 bases lining up with TRBD2. The CDR3 extends over 15 amino acids. Losses at the gene ends were 0 bases for V and 9 bases for J; bases not matched to a gene: 7. Germline CDR1 reads MGHRA; CDR2 reads YSYEKL. The CDR3 here is CASSQDGGGAVTQYF. CDR3 in DNA: TGCGCCAGCAGCCAAGATGGCGGGGGGGCTGTCACGCAGTATTTT.

This chain links TRBV18 with TRBJ1-1; 9 positions match TRBD1. V shed 6 bases and J 3 bases; nucleotides not matched to a gene: 8. This CDR3 has 15 amino acids. CDR1 is KGHSH, CDR2 LQKENI, per germline. The CDR3 DNA reads TGTGCCAGCTCCTCCGGGACAGGGCCTGACACTGAAGCTTTCTTT. Translated: CASSSGTGPDTEAFF.

In this sample, this clone turned up a few times. The chain uses TRBV19 and TRBJ2-5, with 7 bases that match TRBD2. Germline loops: CDR1 LNHDA, CDR2 SQIVND (reference sequence). The J segment lost 3 bases and the V segment lost 5 bases, leaving 6 bases of the junction unmatched. CDR3 length: 14 residues. CDR3 residues: CASSGLDTEETQYF. DNA for the CDR3: TGTGCCAGTAGTGGACTAGACACTGAAGAGACCCAGTACTTC.

The J gene is TRBJ2-2, the V gene TRBV18; unclear D gene. There are 13 residues in the CDR3. The V and J ends lost 5 bases and 0 bases respectively, with 4 bases between them. Per the germline V gene, CDR1 is KGHSH and CDR2 is LQKENI. In nucleotides, the CDR3 is TGTGCCAGCTCAAGAGCGAACACCGGGGAGCTGTTTTTT. Residues: CASSRANTGELFF.